The sequence of this T cell receptor beta chain was determined in a study of radiation and T cells in renal cell carcinoma (dated by TCRdb to 2018 to 2020). Concerning the study at large: The samples were obtained from a clinical trial, where primary renal cell carcinomas were treated with 15 Gy stereotactic body radiation therapy and then removed by nephrectomy 4 weeks afterward. TCR beta sequencing covered 50 to 55 samples in total, comprising some 25 tumors and around 27 peripheral blood samples. In the approximately 53 samples combined, fewer than 5 million unique CDR3 nucleotide sequences were found, encoding approximately 2,800,000 unique CDR3 amino acid sequences. Here is what the overall study found, with its caveats: In blood, the top tumor clonotypes increased from baseline to 2 weeks after radiation and then shrank by 4 weeks, which suggests a temporary expansion of tumor-resident clones. Blood repertoire dynamics were not followed beyond 4 weeks after treatment. Because pretreatment tumor biopsies were not available, the study could not determine whether clonotypes were already present within the tumor at baseline. With a single-armed trial design, the study had no way to address how radiation dose or scheduling affects the TCR repertoire.

The intended sense of this specimen's time point label: blood 2 weeks post-SBRT. This specimen's treatment or condition label, per the study, means: 15 Gy SBRT to primary tumor, nephrectomy 4 weeks later. To track tumor-enriched clonotypes, serial peripheral blood was sampled from radiation-treated patients at baseline and at 2 weeks and 4 weeks after SBRT. All patients had renal cell carcinoma with clear cell pathology. The QIAamp DNA Blood Mini Kit (Qiagen) was used to prepare genomic DNA for TCR sequencing. Only samples passing all quality control checks were included in the analyses. Ends trimmed: V by 4 bases, J by 1 base; bases unmatched to a gene: 7. The germline V gene gives CDR1 as SGHRS and CDR2 as YFSETQ. Its CDR3 holds 16 amino acids, cysteine through phenylalanine. This entry keeps only the CDR3 DNA: 48 bases, framed from base 1. TCR beta libraries were generated from genomic DNA with the immunoSEQ kit, following the manufacturer's recommendations. To prepare libraries, a first multiplex PCR with proprietary primers was run, followed by a second PCR that added unique barcodes, and a bead cleanup was done after each round. A kit-provided positive control reaction and a negative control reaction were included in every sample batch. The final libraries underwent checking on an Agilent 4200 TapeStation D1000 ScreenTape, volumetric pooling, and quantification by qPCR. Sequencing was performed on an Illumina NextSeq500 with a MidOutput 150-cycle cartridge, and 156 Read1 and 15 Index1 cycles were run with kit custom primers. The pooled library was loaded at around 1 pM, and approximately 20% PhiX control was spiked in. Processing in the source paper ran as follows. The vendor-processed data were analyzed in R, and a clonotype was defined as all T cells that share the same CDR3 nucleotide sequence. For clone abundance analyses, frequencies were normalized to the 10,000 most abundant clones in each sample. Public T cell clones, averaging fewer than five per sample, were removed before analysis. Tumor-enriched and baseline blood-enriched clonotypes were defined by at least a 32-fold difference in abundance between compartments. Clonotypes expanded or contracted between blood time points were identified with a beta-binomial differential abundance model. Tumor-blood repertoire similarity was measured with the Baroni-Urbani and Buser coefficient, and groups were compared using two-tailed Wilcoxon tests in R. Sourced from immuneACCESS, this table was stored by TCRdb with only in-frame sequences that have V and J called. A share of the clones is absent; for the studies checked, an unresolved V gene accounts for under half, and the remainder has no known explanation. V, J and clone size were drawn from that table, and D and trimming were deduced from the DNA. The sample records roughly 28,000 clones, 65% to 85% of which are singletons. The biggest ten clones account for approximately 31% of the sample.

Concerning this clone itself: Its antigen target is currently unknown. No clone much larger than this one lies a single base away; base qualities are absent.

This material consisted of blood, taken from a patient whose treatment included radiotherapy and nephrectomy. The chain is made from TRBV5-1 and TRBJ2-3, and 9 junction bases match TRBD1. The sequence came from a man in his 60s with renal cell carcinoma. For the CDR3, the sequence is CASSLVGQGGTDTQYF. Read as DNA, the sequence is TGCGCCAGCAGCCTGGTGGGACAGGGAGGCACAGATACGCAGTATTTT.